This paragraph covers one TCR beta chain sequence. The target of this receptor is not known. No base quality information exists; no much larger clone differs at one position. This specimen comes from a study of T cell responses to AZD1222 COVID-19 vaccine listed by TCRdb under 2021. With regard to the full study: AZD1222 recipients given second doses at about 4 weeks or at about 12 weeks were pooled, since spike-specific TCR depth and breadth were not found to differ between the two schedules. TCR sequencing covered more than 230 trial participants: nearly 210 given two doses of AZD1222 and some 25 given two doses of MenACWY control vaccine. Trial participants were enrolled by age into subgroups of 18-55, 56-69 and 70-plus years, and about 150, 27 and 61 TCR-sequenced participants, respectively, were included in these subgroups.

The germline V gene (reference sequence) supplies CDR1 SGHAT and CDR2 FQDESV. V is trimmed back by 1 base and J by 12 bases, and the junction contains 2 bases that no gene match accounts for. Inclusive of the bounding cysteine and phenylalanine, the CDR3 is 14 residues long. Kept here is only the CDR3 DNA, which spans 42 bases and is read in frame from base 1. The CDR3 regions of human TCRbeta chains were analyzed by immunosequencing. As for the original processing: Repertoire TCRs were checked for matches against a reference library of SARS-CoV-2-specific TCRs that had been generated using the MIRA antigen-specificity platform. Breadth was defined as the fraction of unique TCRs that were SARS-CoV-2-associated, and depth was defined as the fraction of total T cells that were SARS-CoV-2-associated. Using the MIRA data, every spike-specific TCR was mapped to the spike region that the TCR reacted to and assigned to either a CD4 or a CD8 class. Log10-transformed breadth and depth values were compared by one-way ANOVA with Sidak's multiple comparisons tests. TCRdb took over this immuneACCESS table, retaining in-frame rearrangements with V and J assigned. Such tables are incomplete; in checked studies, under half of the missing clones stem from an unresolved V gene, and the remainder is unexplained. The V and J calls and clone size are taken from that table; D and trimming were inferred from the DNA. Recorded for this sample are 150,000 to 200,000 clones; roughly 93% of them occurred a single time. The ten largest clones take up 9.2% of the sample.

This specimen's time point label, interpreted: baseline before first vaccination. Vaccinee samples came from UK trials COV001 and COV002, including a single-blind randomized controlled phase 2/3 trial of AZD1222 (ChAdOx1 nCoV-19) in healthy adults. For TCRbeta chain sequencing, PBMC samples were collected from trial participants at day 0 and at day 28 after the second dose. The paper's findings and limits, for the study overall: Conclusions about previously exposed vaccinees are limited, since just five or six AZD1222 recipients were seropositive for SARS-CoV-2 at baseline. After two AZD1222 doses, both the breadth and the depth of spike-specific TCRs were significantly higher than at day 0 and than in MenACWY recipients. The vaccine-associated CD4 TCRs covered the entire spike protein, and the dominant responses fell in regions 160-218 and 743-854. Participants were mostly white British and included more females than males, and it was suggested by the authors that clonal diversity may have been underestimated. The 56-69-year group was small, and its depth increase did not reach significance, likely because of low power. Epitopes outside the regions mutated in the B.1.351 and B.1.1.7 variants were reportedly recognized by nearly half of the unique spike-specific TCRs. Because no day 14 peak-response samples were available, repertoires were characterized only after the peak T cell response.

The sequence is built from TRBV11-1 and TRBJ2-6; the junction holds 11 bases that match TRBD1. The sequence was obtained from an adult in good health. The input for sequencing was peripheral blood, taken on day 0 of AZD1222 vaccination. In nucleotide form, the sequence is TGTGCCAGCAGCTTAGGGACAGGGGGCCTCGTCCTGACTTTC. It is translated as CASSLGTGGLVLTF.